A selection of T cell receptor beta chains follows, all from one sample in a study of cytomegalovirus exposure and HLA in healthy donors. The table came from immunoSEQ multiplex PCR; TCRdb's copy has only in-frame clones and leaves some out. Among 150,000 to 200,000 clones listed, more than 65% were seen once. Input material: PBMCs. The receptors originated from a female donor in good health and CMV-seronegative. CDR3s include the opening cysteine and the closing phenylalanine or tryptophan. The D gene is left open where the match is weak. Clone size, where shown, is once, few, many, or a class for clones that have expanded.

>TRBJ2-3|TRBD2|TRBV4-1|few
CASSFIAGADTQYF
TGCGCCAGCAGCTTTATAGCGGGAGCCGATACGCAGTATTTT
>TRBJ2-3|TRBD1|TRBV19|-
CASSPGQGRSTDTQYF
TGTGCCAGTTCTCCGGGACAGGGAAGGAGCACAGATACGCAGTATTTT
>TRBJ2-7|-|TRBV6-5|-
CASSSLRGSEQYF
TGTGCCAGCAGTTCCCTCCGGGGGTCCGAGCAGTACTTC
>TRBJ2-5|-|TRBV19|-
CASSIDHPGQSQETQYF
TGTGCCAGTAGTATAGACCATCCAGGACAGAGCCAAGAGACCCAGTACTTC
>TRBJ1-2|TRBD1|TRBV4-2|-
CASRRRDRGSFWEDYGYTF
TGTGCCAGCAGACGCCGGGACAGGGGATCTTTTTGGGAGGACTATGGCTACACCTTC
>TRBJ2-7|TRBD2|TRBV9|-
CASSVRAGGEQYF
TGTGCCAGCAGCGTAAGGGCGGGGGGGGAGCAGTACTTC
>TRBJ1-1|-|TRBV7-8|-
CASMMGVPGTEAFF
TGTGCCAGCATGATGGGCGTCCCGGGGACTGAAGCTTTCTTT
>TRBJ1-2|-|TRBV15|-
CATSRDGRVYGYTF
TGTGCCACCAGCAGAGATGGGAGGGTTTATGGCTACACCTTC
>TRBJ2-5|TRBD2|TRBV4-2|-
CASSQTRTSGGETQYF
TGTGCCAGCAGCCAAACCCGGACTAGCGGGGGGGAGACCCAGTACTTC
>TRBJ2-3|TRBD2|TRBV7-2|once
CASSGTSGSTDTQYF
TGTGCCAGCAGCGGAACTAGCGGGAGCACAGATACGCAGTATTTT
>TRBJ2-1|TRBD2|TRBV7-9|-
CASSDRTGTTSIEQFF
TGTGCCAGCAGCGATCGAACCGGGACTACCTCCATTGAGCAGTTCTTC
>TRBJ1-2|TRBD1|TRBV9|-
CASSARQGPYGYTF
TGTGCCAGCAGCGCCAGACAGGGGCCCTATGGCTACACCTTC
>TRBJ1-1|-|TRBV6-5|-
CVSKRPPYTEAFF
TGTGTCAGCAAGCGTCCACCCTACACTGAAGCTTTCTTT
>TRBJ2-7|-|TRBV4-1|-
CASSQDVGTASYEQYF
TGCGCCAGCAGCCAAGATGTTGGGACTGCATCCTACGAGCAGTACTTC
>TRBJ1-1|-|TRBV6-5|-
CASSNRPKDSEAFF
TGTGCCAGCAGTAACCGGCCCAAAGACTCTGAAGCTTTCTTT
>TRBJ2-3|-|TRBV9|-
CASSVGGQGFGTDTQYF
TGTGCCAGCAGCGTAGGTGGGCAGGGGTTTGGTACAGATACGCAGTATTTT
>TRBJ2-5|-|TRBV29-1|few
CSVGDFQETQYF
TGCAGCGTAGGGGACTTCCAAGAGACCCAGTACTTC
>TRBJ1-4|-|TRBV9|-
CASSVWGNDNEKLFF
TGTGCCAGCAGCGTATGGGGCAACGATAATGAAAAACTGTTTTTT
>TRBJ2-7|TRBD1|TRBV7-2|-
CASILRDRGYEQYF
TGTGCCAGCATCCTCCGAGACAGGGGCTACGAGCAGTACTTC
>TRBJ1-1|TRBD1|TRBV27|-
CASSLRTGEETEAFF
TGTGCCAGCAGTTTAAGAACAGGGGAAGAAACTGAAGCTTTCTTT
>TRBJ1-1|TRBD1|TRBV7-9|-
CASSSQGANTEAFF
TGTGCCAGCAGCTCGCAGGGGGCGAACACTGAAGCTTTCTTT
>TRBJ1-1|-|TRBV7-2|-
CASSLITGYTEAFF
TGTGCCAGCAGCTTAATCACAGGGTACACTGAAGCTTTCTTT
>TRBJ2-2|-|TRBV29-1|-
CSVEPDSNTGELFF
TGCAGCGTTGAACCAGACTCGAACACCGGGGAGCTGTTTTTT
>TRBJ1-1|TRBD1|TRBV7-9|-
CASSFGDSPGDTEAFF
TGTGCCAGCAGCTTCGGGGACAGCCCAGGGGACACTGAAGCTTTCTTT
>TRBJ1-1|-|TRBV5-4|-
CASSSTSFRANTEAFF
TGTGCCAGCAGCTCCACCTCCTTCAGGGCAAACACTGAAGCTTTCTTT
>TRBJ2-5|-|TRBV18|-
CASSPPPGELETQYF
TGTGCCAGCTCACCACCCCCGGGGGAGTTGGAGACCCAGTACTTC
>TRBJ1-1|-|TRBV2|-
CASRGPKEAEAFF
TGTGCCAGCAGAGGGCCCAAGGAGGCTGAAGCTTTCTTT
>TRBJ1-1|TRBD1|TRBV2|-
CASRAGTVYLNTEAFF
TGTGCCAGCAGGGCCGGGACAGTATATTTGAACACTGAAGCTTTCTTT
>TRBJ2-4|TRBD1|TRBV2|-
CASSEAPGQGMVKNIQYF
TGTGCCAGCAGTGAAGCCCCGGGACAGGGAATGGTCAAAAACATTCAGTACTTC
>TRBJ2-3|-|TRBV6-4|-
CASSALDSDTQYF
TGTGCCAGCAGTGCCTTGGACTCAGATACGCAGTATTTT
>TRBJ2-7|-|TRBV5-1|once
CASSLRGESYEQYF
TGCGCCAGCAGCTTGAGAGGAGAGTCCTACGAGCAGTACTTC
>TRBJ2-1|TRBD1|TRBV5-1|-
CASSLGTGGGEQFF
TGCGCCAGCAGCTTGGGGACAGGGGGGGGTGAGCAGTTCTTC
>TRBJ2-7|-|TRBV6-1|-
CASNLITGSPYEQYF
TGTGCCAGCAATCTCATTACAGGGTCCCCCTACGAGCAGTACTTC
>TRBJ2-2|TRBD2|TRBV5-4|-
CASSAGLAGANTGELFF
TGTGCCAGCAGCGCGGGACTAGCGGGGGCTAACACCGGGGAGCTGTTTTTT
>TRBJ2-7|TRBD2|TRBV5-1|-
CASSGGLAGYEQYF
TGCGCCAGCAGCGGGGGACTAGCGGGATACGAGCAGTACTTC
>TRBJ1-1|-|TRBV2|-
CASSKVPGIVGAFF
TGTGCCAGCAGTAAAGTACCCGGGATCGTTGGGGCTTTCTTT
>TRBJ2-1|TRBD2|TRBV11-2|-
CASSSPGGVEQFF
TGTGCCAGCAGCTCCCCGGGAGGAGTTGAGCAGTTCTTC
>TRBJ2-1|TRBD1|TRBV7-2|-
CASSLDRAGYNEQFF
TGTGCCAGCAGCCTCGACAGGGCCGGGTACAATGAGCAGTTCTTC
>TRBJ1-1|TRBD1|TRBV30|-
CAWKGDRGNTEAFF
TGTGCCTGGAAGGGGGACAGGGGAAACACTGAAGCTTTCTTT
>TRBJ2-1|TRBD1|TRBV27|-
CASSSSQGALYNEQFF
TGTGCCAGCAGTTCCTCCCAGGGGGCTCTCTACAATGAGCAGTTCTTC
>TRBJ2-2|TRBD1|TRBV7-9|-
CASSSSTRGQGDTGELFF
TGTGCCAGCAGCTCCTCTACCAGGGGACAGGGGGACACCGGGGAGCTGTTTTTT
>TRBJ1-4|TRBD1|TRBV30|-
CAWTTGAHEKLFF
TGTGCCTGGACTACAGGGGCACATGAAAAACTGTTTTTT
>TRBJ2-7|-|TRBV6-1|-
CASSQQGYPSYEQYF
TGTGCCAGCAGTCAACAGGGTTATCCCTCCTACGAGCAGTACTTC
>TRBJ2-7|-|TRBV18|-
CASSPDTDEQYF
TGTGCCAGCTCTCCCGACACCGACGAGCAGTACTTC
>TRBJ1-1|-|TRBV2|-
CASSIYREGTEAFF
TGTGCCAGCAGTATCTACAGGGAGGGAACTGAAGCTTTCTTT
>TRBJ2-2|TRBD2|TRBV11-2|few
CASSPRIAGVAGELFF
TGTGCCAGCAGCCCCCGGATAGCGGGGGTCGCCGGGGAGCTGTTTTTT
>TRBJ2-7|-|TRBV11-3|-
CASSPPGGPAYEQYF
TGTGCCAGCAGCCCCCCTGGAGGACCGGCCTACGAGCAGTACTTC
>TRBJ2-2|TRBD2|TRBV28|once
CASSLNLAGGFGELFF
TGTGCCAGCAGTTTAAACCTAGCGGGGGGTTTCGGGGAGCTGTTTTTT
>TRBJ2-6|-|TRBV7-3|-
CASSLTPSGFGSGANVLTF
TGTGCCAGCAGCTTAACTCCATCAGGTTTCGGCTCTGGGGCCAATGTCCTGACTTTC
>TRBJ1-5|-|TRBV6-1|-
CASSGQPNQPQHF
TGTGCCAGCAGTGGACAGCCTAATCAGCCCCAGCATTTT
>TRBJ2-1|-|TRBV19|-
CASSALRGAGNEQFF
TGTGCCAGTAGCGCCCTCCGGGGGGCGGGGAATGAGCAGTTCTTC
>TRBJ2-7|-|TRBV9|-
CASSGETGLRDEQYF
TGTGCCAGCAGCGGCGAAACGGGACTTAGGGACGAGCAGTACTTC
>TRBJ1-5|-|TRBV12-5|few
CASGLSQINQPQHF
TGTGCTAGTGGTTTGTCCCAAATCAATCAGCCCCAGCATTTT
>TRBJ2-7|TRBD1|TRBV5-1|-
CASSDGTGMDEQYF
TGCGCCAGCAGCGACGGGACAGGGATGGACGAGCAGTACTTC
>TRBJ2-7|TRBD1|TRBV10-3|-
CAISEGPRQGTYEQYF
TGTGCCATCAGTGAGGGTCCCCGACAGGGGACCTACGAGCAGTACTTC
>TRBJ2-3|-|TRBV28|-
CASTLIATNTDTQYF
TGTGCCAGCACCCTTATTGCGACTAACACAGATACGCAGTATTTT